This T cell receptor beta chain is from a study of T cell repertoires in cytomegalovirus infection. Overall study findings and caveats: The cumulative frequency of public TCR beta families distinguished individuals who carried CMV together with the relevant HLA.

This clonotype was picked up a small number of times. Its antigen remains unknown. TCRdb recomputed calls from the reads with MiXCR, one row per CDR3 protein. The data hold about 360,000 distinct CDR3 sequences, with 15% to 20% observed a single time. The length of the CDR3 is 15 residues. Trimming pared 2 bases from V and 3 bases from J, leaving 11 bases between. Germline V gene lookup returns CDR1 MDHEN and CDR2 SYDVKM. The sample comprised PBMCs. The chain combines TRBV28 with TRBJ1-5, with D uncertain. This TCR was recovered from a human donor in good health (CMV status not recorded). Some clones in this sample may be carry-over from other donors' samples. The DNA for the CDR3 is TGTGCCAGCAGTTTAAGGGCCCGGCTCAATCAGCCCCAGCATTTT. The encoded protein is CASSLRARLNQPQHF. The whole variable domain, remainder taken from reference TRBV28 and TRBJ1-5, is DVKVTQSSRYLVKRTGEKVFLECVQDMDHENMFWYRQDPGLGLRLIYFSYDVKMKEKGDIPEGYSVSREKKERFSLILESASTNQTSMYLCASSLRARLNQPQHFGDGTRLSIL.